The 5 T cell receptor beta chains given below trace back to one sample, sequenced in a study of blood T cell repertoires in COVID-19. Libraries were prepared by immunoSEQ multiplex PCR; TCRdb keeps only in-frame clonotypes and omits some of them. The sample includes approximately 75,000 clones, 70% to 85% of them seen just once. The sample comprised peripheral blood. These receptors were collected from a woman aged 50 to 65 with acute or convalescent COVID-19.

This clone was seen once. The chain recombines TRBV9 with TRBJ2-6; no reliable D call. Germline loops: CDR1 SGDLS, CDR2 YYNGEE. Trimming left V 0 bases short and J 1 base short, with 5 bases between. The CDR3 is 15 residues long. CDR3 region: CASSVGSSGANVLTF. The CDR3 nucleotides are TGTGCCAGCAGCGTAGGGAGTTCTGGGGCCAACGTCCTGACTTTC.

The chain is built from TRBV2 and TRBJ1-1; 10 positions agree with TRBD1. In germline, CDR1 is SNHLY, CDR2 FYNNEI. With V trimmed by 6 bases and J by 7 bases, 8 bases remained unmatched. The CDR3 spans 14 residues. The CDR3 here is CASRASDRGNEAFF. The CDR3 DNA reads TGTGCCAGCAGGGCCTCGGACAGGGGGAATGAAGCTTTCTTT.

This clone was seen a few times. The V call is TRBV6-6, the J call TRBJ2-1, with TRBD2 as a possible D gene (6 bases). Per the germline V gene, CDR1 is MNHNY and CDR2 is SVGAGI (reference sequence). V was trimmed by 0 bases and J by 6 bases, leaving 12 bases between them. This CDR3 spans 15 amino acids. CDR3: CASSYSTSSFNEQFF. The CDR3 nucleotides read TGTGCCAGCAGTTACTCGACTAGTAGTTTCAATGAGCAGTTCTTC.

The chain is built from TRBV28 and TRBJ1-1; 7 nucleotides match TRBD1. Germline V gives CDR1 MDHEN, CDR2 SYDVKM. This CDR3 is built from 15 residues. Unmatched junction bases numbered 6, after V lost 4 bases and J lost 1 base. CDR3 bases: TGTGCCAGCAGTTACCCGGACAGGTCGAACACTGAAGCTTTCTTT. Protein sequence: CASSYPDRSNTEAFF.

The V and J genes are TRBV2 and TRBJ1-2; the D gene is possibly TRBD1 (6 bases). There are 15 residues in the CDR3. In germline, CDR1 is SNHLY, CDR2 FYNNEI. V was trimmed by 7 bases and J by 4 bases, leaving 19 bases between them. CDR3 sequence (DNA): TGTGCCAGCACCCTCACCCGGGACACCCTCTATGGCTACACCTTC. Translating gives CASTLTRDTLYGYTF. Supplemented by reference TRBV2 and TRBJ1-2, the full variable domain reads EPEVTQTPSHQVTQMGQEVILRCVPISNHLYFYWYRQILGQKVEFLVSFYNNEISEKSEIFDDQFSVERPDGSNFTLKIRSTKLEDSAMYFCASTLTRDTLYGYTFGSGTRLTVV.